The 9 T cell receptor beta chains below come from one sample, sequenced in a study of blood T cell repertoires in COVID-19. The data were produced by immunoSEQ multiplex PCR, yet TCRdb's version contains in-frame clones alone and is incomplete. Altogether roughly 280,000 clones are present, 80% to 90% being singletons, with the ten largest covering under 5%. Sample: peripheral blood. These receptors originate from a man in his sixties with acute or convalescent COVID-19.

The chain couples TRBV2 to TRBJ2-2; 14 bases map to TRBD2. From germline, CDR1 is SNHLY and CDR2 FYNNEI. Trimming at V came to 6 bases and at J to 5 bases, leaving 8 bases not matched to a gene. CDR3 length: 17 amino acids. This chain's CDR3 is CASRTGTSGSGTGELFF. The DNA for the CDR3 is TGTGCCAGCAGAACCGGGACTAGCGGGAGCGGGACCGGGGAGCTGTTTTTT.

The chain recombines TRBV5-1 with TRBJ2-3; the match to TRBD1 covers 9 bases. The CDR3 extends over 14 amino acids. Germline-derived CDR1 and CDR2 are SGHRS and YFSETQ. Trimming at V came to 4 bases and at J to 4 bases, leaving 4 bases not matched to a gene. The CDR3 loop reads CASSTHRGPDTQYF. As DNA, the CDR3 is TGCGCCAGCAGCACGCACAGGGGGCCAGATACGCAGTATTTT.

This rearrangement joins TRBV9 to TRBJ2-2, with D perhaps matching TRBD1 (6 bases). Germline CDR1 SGDLS, CDR2 YYNGEE. Trimming pared 0 bases from V and 4 bases from J, leaving 13 bases between. This CDR3 has 16 amino acids. CDR3 in DNA: TGTGCCAGCAGCGTAGTGTGGCAGGGGACCACCGGGGAGCTGTTTTTT. Amino acids: CASSVVWQGTTGELFF.

The rearrangement links TRBV19 to TRBJ2-7, with 8 bases identical to TRBD1. CDR1 is LNHDA and CDR2 is SQIVND in the germline V gene (reference sequence). With 5 bases clipped from V and 7 bases from J, the junction kept 16 bases outside the gene matches. This CDR3 comprises 16 residues. The CDR3 nucleotides read TGTGCCAGTAGTCTACAGGGGGTCACCACCCGGGGGGAGCAGTACTTC. The encoded protein is CASSLQGVTTRGEQYF.

The chain couples TRBV5-1 to TRBJ2-1; 9 bases align to TRBD1. V trimming: 5 bases; J trimming: 7 bases; junction bases outside the gene matches: 7. CDR3 length: 14 amino acids. CDR1 is SGHRS, CDR2 YFSETQ, per germline. The CDR3 DNA reads TGCGCCAGCAGGGGACCTGGGACAGGGAATGAGCAGTTCTTC. It translates to CASRGPGTGNEQFF.

The V and J genes are TRBV9 and TRBJ2-5; the D gene is possibly TRBD1 (7 bases). Germline V gene sequence: CDR1 SGDLS, CDR2 YYNGEE. The length of the CDR3 is 15 residues. Trimming took off 0 bases at V and 5 bases at J, with 14 bases between the two ends. CDR3 in amino acids: CASSVAEGAGETQYF. The CDR3 nucleotides read TGTGCCAGCAGCGTAGCTGAGGGGGCGGGGGAGACCCAGTACTTC. Full variable domain (outside the CDR3, taken from reference TRBV9 and TRBJ2-5): DSGVTQTPKHLITATGQRVTLRCSPRSGDLSVYWYQQSLDQGLQFLIQYYNGEERAKGNILERFSAQQFPDLHSELNLSSLELGDSALYFCASSVAEGAGETQYFGPGTRLLVL.

The table lists this clone with a count of one. The V gene is TRBV5-1, the J gene TRBJ1-2; TRBD1 aligns across 9 bases. After removal of 2 bases from V and 7 bases from J, the junction contained 6 bases not matched to a gene. Germline CDR1 and CDR2: SGHRS and YFSETQ. This CDR3 has 14 amino acids. This CDR3 is CASSFSGQGSGYTF. CDR3 DNA sequence: TGCGCCAGCAGCTTCAGTGGACAGGGGTCTGGCTACACCTTC. The full variable domain, rest sourced from reference TRBV5-1 and TRBJ1-2, is KAGVTQTPRYLIKTRGQQVTLSCSPISGHRSVSWYQQTPGQGLQFLFEYFSETQRNKGNFPGRFSGRQFSNSRSEMNVSTLELGDSALYLCASSFSGQGSGYTFGSGTRLTVV.

CDR3 sequence reads: CASSSGEAGTEAFF. The CDR3 DNA reads TGCGCCAGCAGCTCCGGGGAGGCGGGGACTGAAGCTTTCTTT. The chain uses TRBV5-1 and TRBJ1-1; no definite D call. The CDR3 runs 14 residues. V gave up 3 bases and J gave up 5 bases, with 14 bases separating them. CDR1 is SGHRS and CDR2 is YFSETQ in the germline V gene.

V gene TRBV7-9 combines with J gene TRBJ2-3; TRBD1 might be the D (6 bases). Trimming took off 6 bases at V and 1 base at J, with 17 bases between the two ends. This CDR3 region has 16 residues. Germline V lookup: CDR1 SEHNR, CDR2 FQNEAQ (reference sequence). The DNA of the CDR3 is TGTGCCAGCAGTTCGGACAGCCGGGTACGCACAGATACGCAGTATTTT. Its translation is CASSSDSRVRTDTQYF.